This TCR beta chain comes out of a study of cytomegalovirus exposure and HLA in healthy donors. Method: immunoSEQ multiplex PCR; TCRdb's copy keeps in-frame clones and lacks some. The sample holds 120,000 to 150,000 clones, around 88% seen once. The germline V gene has CDR1 MNHEY and CDR2 SMNVEV (reference sequence). There are 13 residues in the CDR3. The V and J ends lost 6 bases and 8 bases, in that order; junction bases with no gene match: 8. Notes on this clone: The antigen is undetermined.

General study results and limits: It was reportedly the case that the classifier diagnosed cytomegalovirus status with high specificity and sensitivity. Specificity of a few CMV-associated chains for CMV antigens was verified in vitro. Cytomegalovirus-associated status was assigned to approximately 160 TCR beta chains.

The V gene is TRBV27, the J gene TRBJ1-2; the match to TRBD1 covers 8 bases. Sample: PBMCs. This TCR derives from a woman aged 18-29 years in good health and CMV-seropositive. CDR3 nucleotides: TGTGCCAGCAGCCCCACAGGGGGAGGAGGCTACACCTTC. Translation gives CASSPTGGGGYTF.